In this sample, the clone carrying this TCR beta chain turned up a few times. The data are from a study of T-cell reconstitution after alpha-beta-depleted transplantation in children. This CDR3 contains 12 residues. Between the trimmed V and J ends, which lost 1 base and 10 bases, there was a span of 8 bases. Per the germline V gene, CDR1 is LGHNA and CDR2 is YSLEER. Preparation of the TCRbeta library involved a method that used unique molecular identifiers. TCRdb fed the PCR reads into MiXCR, producing one record per CDR3 protein. This sample has 500,000 or so distinct CDR3 sequences; 32% occur once, and the top ten carry more than 2%.

The genes are TRBV4-3 and TRBJ2-1; no definite D call. The sequencing used PBMCs from the stem cell graft donor, collected from the stem cell graft. The clonotype comes from a human donor who donated a stem cell graft to a child with aplastic anemia. The CDR3 DNA follows: TGCGCCAGCAGCCAAGGGGGAACCGAGCAGTTCTTC. Amino acids: CASSQGGTEQFF.